The rows below give T cell receptor beta chains drawn from one sample of a study of T cells in localized non-small cell lung cancer. Profiled with immunoSEQ multiplex PCR; TCRdb holds only in-frame clones, not every one. The sample gives roughly 27,000 clones, roughly 88% of which show up once; around 1% is in the top ten. The sample here was peripheral blood, taken before any cancer treatment. The receptors come from a woman aged 35 to 75 with stage I lung adenocarcinoma. Both conserved end residues are part of each CDR3. A D gene is named only where the DNA matches it firmly. Clone size is given for some rows only: seen once, a few or many times, or a class if the clone is expanded.

NA TRBJ2-1 TRBV15 NA TGTGCCACCAGCAGAGATCGGGTTAATTATGAGCAGTTCTTC CATSRDRVNYEQFF
NA TRBJ1-1 TRBV30 NA TGTGCCTGGACCGGACGAGTCAGCTCGCAGGTAGCTTTCTTT CAWTGRVSSQVAFF
TRBD1 TRBJ1-5 TRBV30 NA TGTGCCTGGAGTGCAGGGACAGGGGGTTATCAGCCCCAGCATTTT CAWSAGTGGYQPQHF
NA TRBJ2-3 TRBV5-4 NA TGTGCCAGCAGCAGTACCGGGGGAGATACGCAGTATTTT CASSSTGGDTQYF
NA TRBJ1-5 TRBV18 once TGTGCCAGCTCACTTGGGACGGGGAATCAGCCCCAGCATTTT CASSLGTGNQPQHF
NA TRBJ1-1 TRBV2 once TGTGCCAGCAGTGGGGACTTCAACACTGAAGCTTTCTTT CASSGDFNTEAFF
NA TRBJ1-1 TRBV27 NA TGTGCCAGCAGCCCGCAGGGAGAGAACACTGAAGCTTTCTTT CASSPQGENTEAFF
TRBD1 TRBJ2-7 TRBV2 NA TGTGCCAGCACCAGTCAGGGGGTTACCTACGAGCAGTACTTC CASTSQGVTYEQYF
NA TRBJ2-6 TRBV18 NA TGTGCCAGCTCACGACAGTTCTCTGGGGCCAACGTCCTGACTTTC CASSRQFSGANVLTF
TRBD2 TRBJ2-1 TRBV4-3 NA TGCGCCAGCAGCCCCCGGGGAGCGGGGGCCTTTTACAATGAGCAGTTCTTC CASSPRGAGAFYNEQFF
TRBD1 TRBJ2-7 TRBV9 once TGTGCCAGCAGCGTTGATACAGGGGTCCCGGGATACGAGCAGTACTTC CASSVDTGVPGYEQYF
NA TRBJ1-1 TRBV6-6 NA TGTGCCAGCAGCCCCTCAAGGTACACTGAAGCTTTCTTT CASSPSRYTEAFF
NA TRBJ1-2 TRBV28 NA TGTGCCAGCATTCCTGGCAGTAACTATGGCTACACCTTC CASIPGSNYGYTF
NA TRBJ2-2 TRBV19 few TGTGCCAGTATGGCAGTGAACACCGGGGAGCTGTTTTTT CASMAVNTGELFF
NA TRBJ1-2 TRBV19 NA TGTGCCAGTAGTATCACCGTCCAGGGGGGCTACACCTTC CASSITVQGGYTF
TRBD1 TRBJ2-1 TRBV6-1 few TGTGCCAGCAGTGAAGTCTGGCAGGGGGCTATCAATGAGCAGTTCTTC CASSEVWQGAINEQFF
NA TRBJ1-1 TRBV7-9 NA TGTGCCAGCAGCTTTAGGGCACTTGAAGCTTTCTTT CASSFRALEAFF
NA TRBJ2-1 TRBV27 NA TGTGCCAGCAGTTTTTCGGGGACACGTGAGGGGAGTGAGCAGTTCTTC CASSFSGTREGSEQFF
TRBD1 TRBJ1-5 TRBV30 NA TGTGCCTGGAGTGTTGGACAGGGGGCGGGTCAGCCCCAGCATTTT CAWSVGQGAGQPQHF
NA TRBJ1-5 TRBV27 NA TGTGCCAGCAGTCGAGGACGGGATCAGCCCCAGCATTTT CASSRGRDQPQHF
NA TRBJ2-7 TRBV29-1 NA TGCAGCGTTGCCCTAGACAGTCCTGGGCAGTACTTC CSVALDSPGQYF
NA TRBJ1-1 TRBV27 NA TGTGCCAGCAGTTTTCGGGGGACTGAAGCTTTCTTT CASSFRGTEAFF
NA TRBJ1-5 TRBV19 NA TGTGCCAGTAGTTTCATCGGCAGGGCTGATCAGCCCCAGCATTTT CASSFIGRADQPQHF
TRBD1 TRBJ1-4 TRBV19 NA TGTGCCAGTAGTTCCAAAGGACAGGGGGCTGCAACTAATGAAAAACTGTTTTTT CASSSKGQGAATNEKLFF
TRBD1 TRBJ2-5 TRBV10-3 NA TGTGCCATCAGTAGGACAGGGCCGGAGACCCAGTACTTC CAISRTGPETQYF
TRBD2 TRBJ2-1 TRBV5-1 NA TGCGCCAGCAGCTTGTGGGCGGGAGTCGACAATGAGCAGTTCTTC CASSLWAGVDNEQFF
NA TRBJ2-3 TRBV6-6 NA TGTGCCAGCAGGGACAACACAGATACGCAGTATTTT CASRDNTDTQYF